There are many counts of the clone carrying this T cell receptor (beta chain). Its antigen is still unknown. V was clipped by 7 bases and J by 6 bases, with 18 bases between them. The germline V gene has CDR1 WNHNN and CDR2 SYGVQD (reference sequence). The CDR3 has 14 residues. Those patients picked for sequencing had displayed CD8+CD57+ cell expansion on flow cytometry. Every one of the patients had aplastic anemia (severe, acquired). Patients had not yet gotten any therapy when their blood was taken for sampling. This entry comes from a study of CD8+CD57+ T cells in acquired aplastic anemia. In the study overall: On average, sorted CD4+ and CD8+ cells gave roughly 2.9 ug of DNA. Points from the study as a whole: Statistical testing detected no significant gap in CD8+ Simpson's diversity between patients and controls.

Profiles of TCR beta VDJ and CDR3 were generated from a genomic DNA template. TCRdb analysed the reads with MiXCR anew, one entry per CDR3 protein. Among about 170,000 distinct CDR3 sequences listed, roughly 48% were seen once. The receptor was derived from a human donor with aplastic anemia. Sequencing was carried out using sorted CD4+, CD8+, or CD8+CD57+ T cells (not recorded which) from PBMCs. The V call is TRBV10-1, the J call TRBJ1-1; perhaps TRBD1 as D (5 bases). The CDR3 is CASTDTLARAEAFF. The DNA of the CDR3 is TGCGCCAGCACCGATACCCTAGCCAGGGCTGAAGCTTTCTTT.